This section outlines one T cell receptor beta chain sequence together with its context. The data derive from a study of blood T cell repertoires in COVID-19. Across the study: Acute and convalescent COVID-19 specimens originated in the United States, Italy and Spain. PBMCs, B-cell-depleted T cells, or T cells provided the cDNA or gDNA that made up the material.

CDR1 SEHNR and CDR2 FQNEAQ come from the germline V gene (reference sequence). The V gene end was trimmed by 7 bases and the J gene end by 5 bases; junction bases not matched to a gene: 5. The CDR3 is made up of 13 amino acids. In the original workflow: The assay estimated nucleated cells by amplifying reference gene primers. TCRdb keeps only in-frame clones here, not all; method: immunoSEQ multiplex PCR. From that table come the V and J calls and clone size; the DNA was used to work out D and trimming. In the table there are approximately 230,000 clones, about 87% of which are singletons. The V call is TRBV7-9, the J call TRBJ2-3, with 8 bases fitting TRBD1. The clonotype was recovered from a woman aged 25 to 45 with COVID-19, enrolled during active disease. The sequenced material came from peripheral blood. The CDR3 region has the DNA TGTGCCAGCAACCAGGGGGCTGGAGATACGCAGTATTTT. The encoded protein is CASNQGAGDTQYF.